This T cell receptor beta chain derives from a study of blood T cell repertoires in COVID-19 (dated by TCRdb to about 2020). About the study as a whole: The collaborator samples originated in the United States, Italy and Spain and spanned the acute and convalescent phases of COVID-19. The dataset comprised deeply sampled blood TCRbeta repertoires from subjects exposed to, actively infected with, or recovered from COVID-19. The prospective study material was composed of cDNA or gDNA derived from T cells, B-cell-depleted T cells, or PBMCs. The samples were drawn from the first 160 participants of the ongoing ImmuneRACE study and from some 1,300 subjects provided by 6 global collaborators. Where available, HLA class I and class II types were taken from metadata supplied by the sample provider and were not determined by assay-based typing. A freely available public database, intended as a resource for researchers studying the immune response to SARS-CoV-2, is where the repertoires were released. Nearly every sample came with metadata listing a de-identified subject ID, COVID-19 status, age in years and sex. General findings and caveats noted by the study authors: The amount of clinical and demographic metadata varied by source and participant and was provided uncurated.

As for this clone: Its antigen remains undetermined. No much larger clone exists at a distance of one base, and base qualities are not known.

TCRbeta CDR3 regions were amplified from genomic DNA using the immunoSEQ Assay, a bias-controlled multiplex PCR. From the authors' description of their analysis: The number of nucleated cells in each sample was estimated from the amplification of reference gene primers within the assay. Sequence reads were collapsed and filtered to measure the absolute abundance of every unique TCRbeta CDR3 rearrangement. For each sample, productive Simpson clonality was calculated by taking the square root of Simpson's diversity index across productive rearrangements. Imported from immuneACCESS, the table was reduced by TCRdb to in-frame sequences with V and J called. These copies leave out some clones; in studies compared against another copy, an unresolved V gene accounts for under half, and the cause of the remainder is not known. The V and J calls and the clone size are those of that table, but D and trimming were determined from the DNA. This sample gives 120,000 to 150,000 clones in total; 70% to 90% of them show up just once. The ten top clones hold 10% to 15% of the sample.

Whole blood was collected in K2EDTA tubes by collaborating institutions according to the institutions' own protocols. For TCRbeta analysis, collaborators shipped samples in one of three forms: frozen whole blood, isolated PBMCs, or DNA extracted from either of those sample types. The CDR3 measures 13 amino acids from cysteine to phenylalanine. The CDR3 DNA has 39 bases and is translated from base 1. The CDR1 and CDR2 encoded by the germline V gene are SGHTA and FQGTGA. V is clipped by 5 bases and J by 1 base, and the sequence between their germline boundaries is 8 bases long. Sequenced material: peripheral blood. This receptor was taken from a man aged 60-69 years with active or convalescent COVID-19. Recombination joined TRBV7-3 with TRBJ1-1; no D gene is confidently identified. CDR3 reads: CASSQRSNTEAFF. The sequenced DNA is TGTGCCAGCAGCCAACGGTCGAACACTGAAGCTTTCTTT.